This TCR beta chain was sequenced in a study of OX40 agonist ivuxolimab in advanced cancers. The study in broad terms: The costimulatory receptor OX40 (CD134) was targeted by ivuxolimab, a fully human IgG2 agonistic monoclonal antibody. In the dose-escalation cohort, around four fifths of patients were male, and the mean age was around 60 years, with a range of 23 to 79. The paper covers the monotherapy dose-escalation part of the phase I ivuxolimab trial, which included N ≈ 50 patients. Partial responses occurred in three dose-escalation patients: two with cutaneous melanoma and one with hepatocellular carcinoma. Intravenous ivuxolimab was administered to patients every 2 weeks at six dose levels: 0.01, 0.1, 0.3, 1.5, 3 and 10 mg/kg. Of the roughly 53 patients in dose escalation, some 20 had hepatocellular carcinoma, some 15 had melanoma, 9 had renal cell carcinoma and 9 had head and neck cancer. Peripheral TCRbeta sequencing aimed to test whether ivuxolimab altered TCR sequence diversity and caused clonal T-cell expansion. Prior anti-PD-1, anti-PD-L1 or anti-CTLA-4 therapy was permitted, and roughly two fifths of dose-escalation patients had received checkpoint inhibitors.

V sheds 0 bases and J sheds 8 bases, leaving 19 bases between their ends. The CDR3 goes from the cysteine to the phenylalanine over 16 residues. The retained sequence is limited to the CDR3, 48 bases, with the frame set at the first base. Based on the germline V gene, the CDR1 and CDR2 sequences are MGHRA and YSYEKL. The investigation overall reported the following: In the 0.1-3.0 mg/kg groups, partial responders were among the patients with the lowest normalized peripheral clonal expansion, particularly in CD8+ T cells. Which antigens the clonally expanded peripheral T cells were specific for was not determined. Low levels of normalized T-cell clonal expansion were also seen in some patients who did not respond. After ivuxolimab, expanded clones were on average more numerous among CD8+ T cells than among CD4+ T cells. At doses of 0.1 to 3.0 mg/kg, clonal expansion of both CD4+ and CD8+ blood T cells was observed from baseline to week 6.

The trial excluded patients who had a history of autoimmune disease or were on systemic immunosuppression. Peripheral blood for TCR sequencing was drawn from every dose cohort at baseline, at cycle 4 day 1 and at cycle 7 day 1. The samples were drawn from a first-in-human, open-label, multicenter phase I dose-escalation trial of ivuxolimab. Adults with locally advanced or metastatic melanoma, renal cell carcinoma, hepatocellular carcinoma or head and neck squamous cell carcinoma were enrolled in the trial. Before TCR sequencing, CD4+ T cells and CD8+ T cells were sorted from peripheral blood as separate populations. To sequence the TCRbeta CDR3 region, genomic DNA was isolated from the sorted cells. The immunoSEQ Assay was used to sequence the TCRbeta CDR3 regions. In TCRdb, the immuneACCESS table is reduced to in-frame sequences with V and J assigned. These tables do not hold every clone; where another copy was compared, an unresolved V gene accounts for under half, and the others remain unexplained. The sample data list around 76,000 clones, and 65% to 90% of these were observed just once. Roughly 1.2% of the sample goes to the ten largest clones.

As concerns this clone: It lacks a known antigen. No much larger clonotype is one base removed from it; base qualities were not supplied.

This clonotype originated in an adult with an advanced solid tumor such as melanoma, head and neck, liver or kidney cancer. The material was CD4+ or CD8+ T cells sorted from blood, obtained in a trial of the OX40 agonist ivuxolimab. This chain is built from TRBV4-1 and TRBJ1-2, with a tentative D gene TRBD1 over 5 matching bases. The CDR3 reads CASSQEVGDPSRGYTF. DNA sequence: TGCGCCAGCAGCCAAGAAGTGGGGGACCCATCTCGCGGCTACACCTTC.